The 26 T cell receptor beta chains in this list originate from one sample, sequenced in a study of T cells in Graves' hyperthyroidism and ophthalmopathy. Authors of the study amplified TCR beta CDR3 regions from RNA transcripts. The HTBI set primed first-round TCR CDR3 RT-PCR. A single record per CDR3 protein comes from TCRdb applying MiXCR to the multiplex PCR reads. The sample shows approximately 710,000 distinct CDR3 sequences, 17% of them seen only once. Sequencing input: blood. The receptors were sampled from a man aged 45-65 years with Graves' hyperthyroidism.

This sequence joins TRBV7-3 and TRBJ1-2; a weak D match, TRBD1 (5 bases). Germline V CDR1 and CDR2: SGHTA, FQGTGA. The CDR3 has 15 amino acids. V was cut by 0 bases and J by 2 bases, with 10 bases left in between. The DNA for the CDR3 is TGTGCCAGCAGCTTAACGCCGACAGCGAACTATGGCTACACCTTC. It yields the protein CASSLTPTANYGYTF.

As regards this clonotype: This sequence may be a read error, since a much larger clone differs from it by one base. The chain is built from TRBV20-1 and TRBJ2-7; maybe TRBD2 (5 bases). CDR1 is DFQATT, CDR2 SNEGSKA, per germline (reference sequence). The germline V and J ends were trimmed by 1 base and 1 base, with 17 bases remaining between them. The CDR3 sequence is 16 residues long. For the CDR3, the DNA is TGCAGTGCTAGAGTTTATGACGGGAAGGTATCCTACGAGCAGTACTTC. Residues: CSARVYDGKVSYEQYF.

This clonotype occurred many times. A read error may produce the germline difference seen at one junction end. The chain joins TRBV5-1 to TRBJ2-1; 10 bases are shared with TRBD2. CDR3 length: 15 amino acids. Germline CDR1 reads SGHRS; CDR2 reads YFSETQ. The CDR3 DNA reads TGTGCCAGCAGCTTAGGACTAGCGGACTACAATGAGCAGTTCTTC. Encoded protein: CASSLGLADYNEQFF. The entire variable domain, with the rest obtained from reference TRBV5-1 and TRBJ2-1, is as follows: KAGVTQTPRYLIKTRGQQVTLSCSPISGHRSVSWYQQTPGQGLQFLFEYFSETQRNKGNFPGRFSGRQFSNSRSEMNVSTLELGDSALYLCASSLGLADYNEQFFGPGTRLTVL.

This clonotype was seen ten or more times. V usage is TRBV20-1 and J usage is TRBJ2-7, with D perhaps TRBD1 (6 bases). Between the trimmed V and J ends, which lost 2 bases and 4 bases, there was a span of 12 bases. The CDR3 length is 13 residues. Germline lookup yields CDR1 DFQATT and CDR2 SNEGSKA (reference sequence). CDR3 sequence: CSARLQGTYEQYF. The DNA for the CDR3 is TGCAGTGCTAGACTACAGGGAACATACGAGCAGTACTTC.

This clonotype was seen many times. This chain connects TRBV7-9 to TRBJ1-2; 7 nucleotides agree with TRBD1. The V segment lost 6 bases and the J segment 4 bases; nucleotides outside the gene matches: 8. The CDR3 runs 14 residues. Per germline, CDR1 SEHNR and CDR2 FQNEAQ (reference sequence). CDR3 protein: CASSYGTERYGYTF. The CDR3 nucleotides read TGTGCCAGCAGTTATGGGACAGAGCGCTATGGCTACACCTTC.

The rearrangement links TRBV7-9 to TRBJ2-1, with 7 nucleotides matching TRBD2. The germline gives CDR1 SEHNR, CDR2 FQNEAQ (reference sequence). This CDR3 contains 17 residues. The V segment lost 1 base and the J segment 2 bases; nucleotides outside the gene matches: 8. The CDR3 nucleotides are TGTGCCAGCAGCTTAGGGTCGGCTAGCGGTGCCTACAATGAGCAGTTCTTC. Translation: CASSLGSASGAYNEQFF.

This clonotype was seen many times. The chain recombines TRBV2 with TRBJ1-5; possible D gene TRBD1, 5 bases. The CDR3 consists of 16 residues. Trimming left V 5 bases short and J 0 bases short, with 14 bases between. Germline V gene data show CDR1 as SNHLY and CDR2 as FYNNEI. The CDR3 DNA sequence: TGTGCCAGCAGTTGGACACGATCTTATAGCAATCAGCCCCAGCATTTT. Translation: CASSWTRSYSNQPQHF. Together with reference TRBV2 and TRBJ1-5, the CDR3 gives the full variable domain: EPEVTQTPSHQVTQMGQEVILRCVPISNHLYFYWYRQILGQKVEFLVSFYNNEISEKSEIFDDQFSVERPDGSNFTLKIRSTKLEDSAMYFCASSWTRSYSNQPQHFGDGTRLSIL.

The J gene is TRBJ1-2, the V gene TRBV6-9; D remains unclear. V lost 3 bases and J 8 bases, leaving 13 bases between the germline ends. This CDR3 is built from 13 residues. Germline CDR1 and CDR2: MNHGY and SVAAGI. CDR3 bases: TGTGCCAGCAGTTACGGTAGGACCGGAGGCTACACCTTC. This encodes CASSYGRTGGYTF.

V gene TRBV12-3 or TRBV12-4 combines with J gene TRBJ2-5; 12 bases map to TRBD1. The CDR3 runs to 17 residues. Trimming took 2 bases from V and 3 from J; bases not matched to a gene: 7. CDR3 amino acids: CASSLWGQGAMEETQYF. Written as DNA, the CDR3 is TGTGCCAGCAGTTTATGGGGACAGGGGGCAATGGAAGAGACCCAGTACTTC.

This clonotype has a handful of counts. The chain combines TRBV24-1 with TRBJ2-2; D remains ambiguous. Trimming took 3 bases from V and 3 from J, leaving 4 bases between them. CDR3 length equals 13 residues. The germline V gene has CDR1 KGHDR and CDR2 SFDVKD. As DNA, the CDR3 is TGTGCCACCAGTGATCGGTACACCGGGGAGCTGTTTTTT. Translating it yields CATSDRYTGELFF.

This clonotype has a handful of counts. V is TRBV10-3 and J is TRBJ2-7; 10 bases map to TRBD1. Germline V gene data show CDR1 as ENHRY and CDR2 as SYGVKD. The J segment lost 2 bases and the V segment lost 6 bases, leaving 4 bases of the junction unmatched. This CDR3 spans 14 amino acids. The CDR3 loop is CAIRLGQGAYEQYF. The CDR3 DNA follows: TGTGCCATCAGACTCGGACAGGGGGCCTACGAGCAGTACTTC.

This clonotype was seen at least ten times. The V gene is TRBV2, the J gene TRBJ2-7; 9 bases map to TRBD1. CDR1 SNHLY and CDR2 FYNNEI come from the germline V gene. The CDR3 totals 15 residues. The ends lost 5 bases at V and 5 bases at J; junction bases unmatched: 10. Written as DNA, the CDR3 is TGTGCCAGCAGTAACCGGGACAGGGTGCGCCACGAGCAGTACTTC. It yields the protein CASSNRDRVRHEQYF.

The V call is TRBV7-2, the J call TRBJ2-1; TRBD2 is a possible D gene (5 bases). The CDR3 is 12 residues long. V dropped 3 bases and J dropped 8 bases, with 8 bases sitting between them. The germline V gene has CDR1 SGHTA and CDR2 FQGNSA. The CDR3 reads CASSFEGYEQFF. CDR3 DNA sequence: TGTGCCAGCAGCTTCGAGGGTTATGAGCAGTTCTTC.

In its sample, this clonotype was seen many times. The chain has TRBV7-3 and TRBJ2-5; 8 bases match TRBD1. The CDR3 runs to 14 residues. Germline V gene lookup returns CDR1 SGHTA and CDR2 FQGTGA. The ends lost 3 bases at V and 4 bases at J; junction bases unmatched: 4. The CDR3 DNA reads TGTGCCAGCAGCTTTACAGGGGGTAGAGAGACCCAGTACTTC. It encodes CASSFTGGRETQYF.

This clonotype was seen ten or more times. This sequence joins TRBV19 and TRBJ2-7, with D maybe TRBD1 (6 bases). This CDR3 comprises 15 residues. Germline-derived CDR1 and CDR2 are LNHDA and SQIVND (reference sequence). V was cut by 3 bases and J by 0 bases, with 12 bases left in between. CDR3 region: CASSMEDSYSYEQYF. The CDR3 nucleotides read TGTGCCAGTAGTATGGAGGACAGTTACTCCTACGAGCAGTACTTC.

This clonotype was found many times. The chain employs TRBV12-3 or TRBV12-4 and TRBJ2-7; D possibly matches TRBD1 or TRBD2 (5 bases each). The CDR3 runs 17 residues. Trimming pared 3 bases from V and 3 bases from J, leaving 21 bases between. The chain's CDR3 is CASSLSGTARERYEQYF. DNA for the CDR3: TGTGCCAGCAGTTTGTCGGGGACGGCCCGGGAACGCTACGAGCAGTACTTC.

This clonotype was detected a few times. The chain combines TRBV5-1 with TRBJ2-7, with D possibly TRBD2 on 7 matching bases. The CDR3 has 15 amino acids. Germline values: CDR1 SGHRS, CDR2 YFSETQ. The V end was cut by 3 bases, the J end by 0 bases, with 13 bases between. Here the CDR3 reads CASSSWGGRSYEQYF. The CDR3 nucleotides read TGCGCCAGCAGCTCTTGGGGGGGCCGCTCCTACGAGCAGTACTTC.

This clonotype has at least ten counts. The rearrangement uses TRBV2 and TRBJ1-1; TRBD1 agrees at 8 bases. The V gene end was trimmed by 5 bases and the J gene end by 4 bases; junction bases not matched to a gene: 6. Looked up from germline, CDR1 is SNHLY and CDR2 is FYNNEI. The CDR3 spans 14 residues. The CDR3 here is CASSWTGTVTEAFF. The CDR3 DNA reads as TGTGCCAGCAGTTGGACAGGGACGGTCACTGAAGCTTTCTTT.

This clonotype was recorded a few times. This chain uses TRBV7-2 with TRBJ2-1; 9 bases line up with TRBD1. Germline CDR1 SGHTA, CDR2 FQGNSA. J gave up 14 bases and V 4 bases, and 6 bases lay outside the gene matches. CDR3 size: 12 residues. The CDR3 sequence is CASSSRDRGEFF. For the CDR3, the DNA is TGTGCCAGCAGCTCAAGAGACAGGGGGGAGTTCTTC.

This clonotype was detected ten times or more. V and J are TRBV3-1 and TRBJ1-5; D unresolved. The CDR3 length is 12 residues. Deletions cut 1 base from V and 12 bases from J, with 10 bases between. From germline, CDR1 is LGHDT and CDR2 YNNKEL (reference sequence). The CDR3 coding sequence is TGTGCCAGCAGCCAAGGCTACACCGGCCAGCATTTT. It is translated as CASSQGYTGQHF.

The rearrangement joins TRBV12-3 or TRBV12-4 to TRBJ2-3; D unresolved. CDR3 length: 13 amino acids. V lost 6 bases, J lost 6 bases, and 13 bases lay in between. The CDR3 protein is CASRSLGLDTQYF. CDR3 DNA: TGTGCCAGCAGGAGCCTAGGTTTGGATACGCAGTATTTT.

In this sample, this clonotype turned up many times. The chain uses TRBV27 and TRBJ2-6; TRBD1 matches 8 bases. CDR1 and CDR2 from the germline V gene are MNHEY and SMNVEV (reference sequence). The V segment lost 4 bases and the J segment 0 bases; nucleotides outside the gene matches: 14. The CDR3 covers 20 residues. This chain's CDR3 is CASSSITHGTGYSGANVLTF. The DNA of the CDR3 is TGTGCCAGCAGTTCTATAACCCACGGGACAGGCTACTCTGGGGCCAACGTCCTGACTTTC.

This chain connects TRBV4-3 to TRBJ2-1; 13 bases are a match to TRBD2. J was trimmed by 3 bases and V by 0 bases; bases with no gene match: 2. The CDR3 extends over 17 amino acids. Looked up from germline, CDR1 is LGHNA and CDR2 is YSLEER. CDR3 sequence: CASSQDRTSGSYNEQFF. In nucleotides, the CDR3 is TGCGCCAGCAGCCAAGATCGGACTAGCGGGAGCTACAATGAGCAGTTCTTC.

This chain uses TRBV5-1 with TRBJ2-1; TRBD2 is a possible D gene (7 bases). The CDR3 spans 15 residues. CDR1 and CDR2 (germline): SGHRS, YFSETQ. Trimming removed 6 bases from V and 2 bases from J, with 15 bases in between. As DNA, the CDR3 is TGCGCCAGCACGGGAGGAGGGGGACCCTACAATGAGCAGTTCTTC. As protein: CASTGGGGPYNEQFF.

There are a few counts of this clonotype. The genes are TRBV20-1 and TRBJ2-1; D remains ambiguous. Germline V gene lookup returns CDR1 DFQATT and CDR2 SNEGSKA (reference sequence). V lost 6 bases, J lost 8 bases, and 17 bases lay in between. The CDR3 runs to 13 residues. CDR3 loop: CSATRTARDEQFF. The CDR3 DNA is TGCAGTGCCACCCGGACCGCCCGGGATGAGCAGTTCTTC.

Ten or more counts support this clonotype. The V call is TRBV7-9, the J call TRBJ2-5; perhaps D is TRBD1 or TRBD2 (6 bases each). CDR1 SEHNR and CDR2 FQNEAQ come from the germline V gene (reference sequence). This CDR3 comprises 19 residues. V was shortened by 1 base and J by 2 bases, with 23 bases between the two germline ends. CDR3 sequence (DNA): TGTGCCAGCAGCTTAGGCTGGGCGCAGGGGAGGTCCGGACAAGAGACCCAGTACTTC. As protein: CASSLGWAQGRSGQETQYF.